This entry lists 15 T cell receptor beta chains sequenced from one sample in a study of shared T cell receptors in the human thymus (dated by TCRdb to the early 2020s). Library preparation employed the immunoSEQ multiplex PCR assay. TCRdb limited this immuneACCESS table to in-frame rearrangements with V and J called. A share of clones is missing; checked studies link under half to unresolved V genes, and the rest is unexplained. In all, the sample holds 630,000 or so clones, and approximately 87% of those were seen once. The leading ten clones occupy approximately 0.0097% of the sample. These data were also reused for a study on human thymus T cells.

Sequencing was carried out using thymocytes. These receptors were taken from a boy under three years old with a congenital heart defect. Donor details come from another sample of the same person, matched by shared clones.

This clone was detected once. The gene calls are TRBV5-4 and TRBJ2-1; TRBD1 matches 9 bases. V lost 4 bases, J lost 5 bases, and 4 bases stayed unmatched. Per the germline V gene, CDR1 is SGHNT and CDR2 is YYREEE (reference sequence). CDR3 length equals 14 residues. The CDR3 loop reads CASSIQGADNEQFF. The CDR3 DNA reads TGTGCCAGCAGCATACAGGGGGCAGACAATGAGCAGTTCTTC.

The genes are TRBV19 and TRBJ2-1; 9 bases map to TRBD2. CDR3 length equals 15 residues. CDR1 is LNHDA and CDR2 is SQIVND in the germline V gene (reference sequence). V shed 5 bases, J shed 7 bases, and the junction held 9 bases outside the gene matches. CDR3 sequence reads: CASSPSGAGVNEQFF. CDR3 in DNA: TGTGCCAGTAGTCCTAGCGGGGCCGGTGTTAATGAGCAGTTCTTC.

V is TRBV19 and J is TRBJ2-3; 12 positions match TRBD2. The germline gives CDR1 LNHDA, CDR2 SQIVND (reference sequence). This CDR3 has 17 amino acids. Trimming took 2 bases from V and 6 from J; bases not matched to a gene: 9. CDR3 loop: CASSISRTSGIVDTQYF. In DNA form, the CDR3 reads TGTGCCAGTAGTATATCCCGGACTAGCGGGATTGTGGATACGCAGTATTTT. Variable domain in full (rest from reference TRBV19 and TRBJ2-3): DGGITQSPKYLFRKEGQNVTLSCEQNLNHDAMYWYRQDPGQGLRLIYYSQIVNDFQKGDIAEGYSVSREKKESFPLTVTSAQKNPTAFYLCASSISRTSGIVDTQYFGPGTRLTVL.

V gene TRBV7-2 combines with J gene TRBJ2-1; tentative D call: TRBD1 (6 bases). The CDR3 is made up of 18 amino acids. The ends were cut back, 5 bases at V and 2 bases at J, with 22 bases in the middle. Germline V CDR1 and CDR2: SGHTA, FQGNSA. The CDR3 DNA sequence: TGTGCCAGCAGCCCCCTCCGATTCCGGGACAAGACCTACAATGAGCAGTTCTTC. Translation gives CASSPLRFRDKTYNEQFF.

This chain joins TRBV25-1 and TRBJ2-1; perhaps TRBD1 as D (5 bases). Trimming took off 1 base at V and 0 bases at J, with 10 bases between the two ends. Germline V gene sequence: CDR1 MGHDK, CDR2 SYGVNS. The CDR3 covers 16 residues. The DNA of the CDR3 is TGTGCCAGCAGTGAATTACAAGACAGCTCCTACAATGAGCAGTTCTTC. Protein sequence: CASSELQDSSYNEQFF.

V usage is TRBV30 and J usage is TRBJ2-3, with 10 positions matching TRBD1. The V and J ends lost 4 bases and 2 bases, in that order; junction bases with no gene match: 6. Germline CDR1 reads GTSNPN; CDR2 reads SVGIG (reference sequence). This CDR3 is built from 15 residues. CDR3 amino acids: CAWIRTGGFTDTQYF. CDR3 bases: TGTGCCTGGATACGGACAGGGGGTTTCACAGATACGCAGTATTTT.

This chain joins TRBV6-5 and TRBJ1-1; D unresolved. V dropped 0 bases and J dropped 5 bases, with 16 bases sitting between them. The CDR3 sequence is 16 residues long. From germline, CDR1 is MNHEY and CDR2 SVGAGI. CDR3 DNA sequence: TGTGCCAGCAGTTACTCGAGTGAGGGCCCTTGGACTGAAGCTTTCTTT. Translated: CASSYSSEGPWTEAFF.

J is TRBJ2-7 and V is TRBV27; TRBD2 matches 13 bases. The CDR3 sequence is 14 residues long. Unmatched junction bases numbered 1, after V lost 6 bases and J lost 2 bases. Germline lookup yields CDR1 MNHEY and CDR2 SMNVEV (reference sequence). In DNA form, the CDR3 reads TGTGCCAGCAGACTAGCGGGAGGGCCCTACGAGCAGTACTTC. This codes for CASRLAGGPYEQYF.

V usage is TRBV15 and J usage is TRBJ2-4; 9 bases are shared with TRBD1. The CDR3 runs 16 residues. The V gene end was trimmed by 0 bases and the J gene end by 6 bases; junction bases not matched to a gene: 6. CDR1 is LNHNV and CDR2 is YYDKDF in the germline V gene (reference sequence). Here the CDR3 reads CATSRDPLTGGNIQYF. CDR3 in DNA: TGTGCCACCAGCAGAGATCCCTTGACAGGGGGAAACATTCAGTACTTC.

The chain combines TRBV30 with TRBJ2-3; weak D call: TRBD2 (7 bases). V was trimmed by 3 bases and J by 0 bases, leaving 13 bases between them. The CDR3 is 15 amino acids. CDR1 and CDR2 (germline): GTSNPN, SVGIG (reference sequence). This CDR3 is CAWRVSGGSTDTQYF. Written as DNA, the CDR3 is TGTGCCTGGAGAGTGTCGGGGGGCAGCACAGATACGCAGTATTTT.

This sequence joins TRBV6-8 and TRBJ1-5, with a weak D call TRBD1 (6 bases). Trimming took 2 bases from V and 6 from J, leaving 20 bases between them. The CDR3 is 17 residues long. In germline, CDR1 is MNHGY, CDR2 SAAAGT. CDR3 DNA sequence: TGTGCCAGCAGTTACAAGTGGTCGAACAGGGTTCCTCAGCCCCAGCATTTT. It codes for CASSYKWSNRVPQPQHF.

The CDR3 sequence is CASRRQGAGGTEAFF. The CDR3 region has the DNA TGTGCCAGCAGGCGCCAGGGGGCAGGGGGCACTGAAGCTTTCTTT. The V gene is TRBV27, the J gene TRBJ1-1, with 8 nucleotides matching TRBD1. This CDR3 comprises 15 residues. Germline values: CDR1 MNHEY, CDR2 SMNVEV (reference sequence). Germline trimming cut 6 bases from V and 4 bases from J; bases unmatched to any gene: 10.

The DNA for the CDR3 is TGTGCCATCAAAGGACAGGGGGAAAAAGGCTCCTACGAGCAGTACTTC. Encoded protein: CAIKGQGEKGSYEQYF. This sequence joins TRBV10-3 and TRBJ2-7; TRBD1 aligns across 10 bases. The trim removed 7 bases at V and 0 bases at J, leaving 9 bases unmatched. The CDR3 has 16 amino acids. Germline CDR1 ENHRY, CDR2 SYGVKD.

This chain connects TRBV10-1 to TRBJ2-3; 7 nucleotides match TRBD2. CDR1 and CDR2 (germline): WNHNN, SYGVQD (reference sequence). The CDR3 covers 16 residues. Trimming cost V 6 bases and J 3 bases; bases outside gene matches: 12. Written as DNA, the CDR3 is TGCGCCAGCAGCGGTCGGGACTATGCCGGGACAGATACGCAGTATTTT. It translates to CASSGRDYAGTDTQYF.

The chain recombines TRBV27 with TRBJ2-1; maybe TRBD2 (6 bases). Germline lookup yields CDR1 MNHEY and CDR2 SMNVEV (reference sequence). This CDR3 contains 17 residues. V lost 4 bases and J 0 bases, leaving 16 bases between the germline ends. CDR3 bases: TGTGCCAGCAGTTCCCGGACGGGACTTTCCTCCTACAATGAGCAGTTCTTC. Its protein is CASSSRTGLSSYNEQFF.